This T cell receptor (beta chain) appears in the sequencing data of a study of blood T cell repertoires in COVID-19. Looking at the study overall: PBMCs, B-cell-depleted T cells, or T cells were the source of the cDNA or gDNA that made up the material.

The assay was immunoSEQ multiplex PCR, and TCRdb's table has in-frame clones only and misses some. In the table there are a few hundred thousand clones, about 83% of which are singletons. V was pared by 0 bases and J by 4 bases, with 3 bases of the junction left unmatched. This CDR3 contains 15 residues. CDR1 SGHRS and CDR2 YFSETQ come from the germline V gene. This receptor was obtained from a woman aged 40 to 50 who had recovered from COVID-19. The sequenced material came from PBMCs or T cells enriched from blood (not recorded which). V is TRBV5-1 and J is TRBJ2-2, with 7 bases fitting TRBD2. The CDR3 nucleotides read TGCGCCAGCAGCTTGGCCCTAGCGGCCACCGGGGAGCTGTTTTTT. This translates into CASSLALAATGELFF.